This TCR beta chain was sequenced for a study of cytomegalovirus exposure and HLA in healthy donors. This PCR relied on a set of 60 Vbeta primers and 13 Jbeta primers. TCRdb's table, derived via immunoSEQ multiplex PCR, lists solely in-frame clones and lacks some. This table holds 100,000 to 130,000 clones, 76% found once. Germline CDR1 SGHDT, CDR2 YYEEEE. V lost 5 bases, J lost 1 base, and 6 bases stayed unmatched. This CDR3 has 16 residues. The sample comprised PBMCs. V is TRBV5-6 and J is TRBJ1-5; TRBD1 matches at 10 bases. The sequence was obtained from a young man in good health and CMV-seronegative. The CDR3 loop is CASSWTGGSSNQPQHF. The CDR3 DNA follows: TGTGCCAGCAGTTGGACAGGGGGGTCGAGCAATCAGCCCCAGCATTTT. The full variable domain, rest sourced from reference TRBV5-6 and TRBJ1-5, is DAGVTQSPTHLIKTRGQQVTLRCSPKSGHDTVSWYQQALGQGPQFIFQYYEEEERQRGNFPDRFSGHQFPNYSSELNVNALLLGDSALYLCASSWTGGSSNQPQHFGDGTRLSIL.